These 26 T cell receptor beta chains were sequenced from one sample in a study of regulatory T cells in long-lasting Graves disease. Regarding time point: newly diagnosed GD, antithyroid drugs for less than 3 months. From RNA extracted from PBMCs, the TCR library was made. According to the study, TCR beta libraries were built with iRepertoire HTBI primers and CDR3-region Arm-PCR. Each CDR3 protein is one row after TCRdb ran MiXCR on the multiplex PCR reads. The table records hundreds of thousands of distinct CDR3 sequences, roughly a sixth of them present only once. The sequences come from peripheral blood mononuclear cells (PBMCs), collected at new diagnosis, from a patient treated with antithyroid drugs. The source is a female donor with Graves disease.

This clonotype was detected ten times or more. This rearrangement joins TRBV28 to TRBJ1-2, with D possibly TRBD1 on 5 matching bases. The CDR3 is 14 residues long. Trimming took 6 bases from V and 0 from J, leaving 11 bases between them. Germline CDR1 and CDR2: MDHEN and SYDVKM. The CDR3 DNA follows: TGTGCCAGCAGCCTTCAGGGAGCTAACTATGGCTACACCTTC. Encoded protein: CASSLQGANYGYTF.

This clonotype was counted a few times. The V call is TRBV12-3 or TRBV12-4, the J call TRBJ1-3; maybe TRBD1 (5 bases). This CDR3 is built from 14 residues. V lost 3 bases, J lost 2 bases, and 8 bases lay in between. Here the CDR3 reads CASSFLQAGNTIYF. The CDR3 nucleotides are TGTGCCAGCAGTTTTCTACAGGCTGGAAACACCATATATTTT.

This clonotype was seen many times. The rearrangement links TRBV12-3 or TRBV12-4 to TRBJ1-5; D is uncertain. Trimming cost V 4 bases and J 2 bases, with 6 bases left between them. This CDR3 comprises 13 residues. The CDR3 region has the DNA TGTGCCAGCAGTTCCTGGGGCAATCAGCCCCAGCATTTT. It encodes CASSSWGNQPQHF.

This clonotype came up a few times. A clone one base away is much larger, so this may be a read error. V and J are TRBV3-1 and TRBJ1-1; D is possibly TRBD1 (5 bases). The CDR3 loop spans 13 amino acids. Trimming pared 8 bases from V and 5 bases from J, leaving 15 bases between. Per germline, CDR1 LGHDT and CDR2 YNNKEL (reference sequence). The CDR3 DNA follows: TGTGCCAGCCGGGGTCCGGGGGAAACTGAAGCTTTCTTT. It codes for CASRGPGETEAFF.

In this sample, this clonotype turned up a few times. The chain employs TRBV4-1 and TRBJ2-1, with TRBD1 matching 10 bases. This CDR3 has 16 residues. The J segment lost 8 bases and the V segment lost 6 bases, leaving 13 bases of the junction unmatched. Germline V CDR1 and CDR2: MGHRA, YSYEKL. The CDR3: CASRYPGTGERDEQFF. CDR3 sequence (DNA): TGCGCCAGCAGATATCCCGGGACAGGGGAGCGGGATGAGCAGTTCTTC.

In DNA form, the CDR3 reads TGTGCCAGCAGCCTTCTTAGCGGGAGGGCCTTCAATGAGCAGTTCTTC. It is translated as CASSLLSGRAFNEQFF. V usage is TRBV7-3 and J usage is TRBJ2-1; 11 nucleotides align to TRBD2. The CDR3 runs 16 residues. The trim removed 5 bases at V and 6 bases at J, leaving 9 bases unmatched. Germline CDR1 reads SGHTA; CDR2 reads FQGTGA. Based on the CDR3 plus reference TRBV7-3 and TRBJ2-1, the full variable domain is GAGVSQTPSNKVTEKGKYVELRCDPISGHTALYWYRQSLGQGPEFLIYFQGTGAADDSGLPNDRFFAVRPEGSVSTLKIQRTERGDSAVYLCASSLLSGRAFNEQFFGPGTRLTVL.

This clonotype was seen at least ten times. The V gene is TRBV7-9, the J gene TRBJ1-2; perhaps TRBD1 as D (6 bases). Trimming shortened V by 3 bases and J by 1 base, and 12 bases separated the two germline ends. CDR1 and CDR2 (germline): SEHNR, FQNEAQ (reference sequence). The CDR3 is 15 amino acids. CDR3 in DNA: TGTGCCAGCAGCTTGTCAGGGGCCCGTAACTATGGCTACACCTTC. As protein: CASSLSGARNYGYTF.

This clonotype was seen many times. The chain carries TRBV3-1 and TRBJ2-5; D is possibly TRBD1 or TRBD2 (5 bases each). The CDR3 extends over 13 amino acids. Trimming stripped 5 bases from V and 4 bases from J, with 11 bases between. CDR1 is LGHDT, CDR2 YNNKEL, per germline (reference sequence). CDR3 residues: CASSSSGRETQYF. For the CDR3, the DNA is TGTGCCAGCAGCTCATCGGGGCGAGAGACCCAGTACTTC.

This chain connects TRBV2 to TRBJ2-1; 8 bases map to TRBD2. The trim removed 8 bases at V and 6 bases at J, leaving 9 bases unmatched. Germline loops: CDR1 SNHLY, CDR2 FYNNEI. CDR3 length: 14 amino acids. In DNA form, the CDR3 reads TGTGCCAGCGTACTAGCGGCAGGTTCCAATGAGCAGTTCTTC. This sequence encodes CASVLAAGSNEQFF.

Many counts were recorded for this clonotype. The V gene is TRBV9, the J gene TRBJ2-2, with 8 positions matching TRBD1. The CDR3 spans 16 residues. V trimming: 2 bases; J trimming: 4 bases; junction bases outside the gene matches: 7. From germline, CDR1 is SGDLS and CDR2 YYNGEE. CDR3 sequence reads: CASSVSGQAATGELFF. CDR3 nucleotides: TGTGCCAGCAGCGTCTCGGGACAGGCGGCCACCGGGGAGCTGTTTTTT.

This clonotype was observed many times. The CDR3 is CASLSPRRNTEAFF. Here the CDR3 DNA reads TGTGCCAGCCTATCCCCAAGGAGGAACACTGAAGCTTTCTTT. J is TRBJ1-1 and V is TRBV7-2, with D unresolved. CDR3 length: 14 residues. Germline assignment: CDR1 SGHTA and CDR2 FQGNSA. Trimming shortened V by 8 bases and J by 1 base, and 14 bases separated the two germline ends. The variable domain in full, with the rest retrieved from reference TRBV7-2 and TRBJ1-1, is GAGVSQSPSNKVTEKGKDVELRCDPISGHTALYWYRQSLGQGLEFLIYFQGNSAPDKSGLPSDRFSAERTGGSVSTLTIQRTQQEDSAVYLCASLSPRRNTEAFFGQGTRLTVV.

This clonotype was seen many times. The J gene is TRBJ2-3, the V gene TRBV7-2; D is uncertain. The CDR3 consists of 15 residues. Trimming cost V 5 bases and J 2 bases, with 14 bases left between them. Germline V gene data show CDR1 as SGHTA and CDR2 as FQGNSA. The CDR3 loop reads CASSTDQFPTDTQYF. In nucleotides, the CDR3 is TGTGCCAGCAGCACTGACCAATTCCCCACAGATACGCAGTATTTT. Based on the CDR3 plus reference TRBV7-2 and TRBJ2-3, the full variable domain is GAGVSQSPSNKVTEKGKDVELRCDPISGHTALYWYRQSLGQGLEFLIYFQGNSAPDKSGLPSDRFSAERTGGSVSTLTIQRTQQEDSAVYLCASSTDQFPTDTQYFGPGTRLTVL.

This clonotype occurred many times. The rearrangement joins TRBV24-1 to TRBJ1-1, with D unclear. The CDR3 runs 13 residues. V lost 0 bases and J lost 6, with 7 bases in between. CDR1 KGHDR and CDR2 SFDVKD come from the germline V gene. The DNA for the CDR3 is TGTGCCACCAGTGATTTGGCGTCGGCTGAAGCTTTCTTT. Translating gives CATSDLASAEAFF.

This clonotype was recorded many times. V and J are TRBV28 and TRBJ1-1; D is unclear. With 1 base removed from V and 0 bases from J, the gap between germline ends came to 9 bases. CDR1 is MDHEN, CDR2 SYDVKM, per germline. The CDR3 runs to 15 residues. In nucleotides, the CDR3 is TGTGCCAGCAGTTTATCTTTCCTAATGAACACTGAAGCTTTCTTT. Amino acids: CASSLSFLMNTEAFF. The whole variable domain, remainder taken from reference TRBV28 and TRBJ1-1, is DVKVTQSSRYLVKRTGEKVFLECVQDMDHENMFWYRQDPGLGLRLIYFSYDVKMKEKGDIPEGYSVSREKKERFSLILESASTNQTSMYLCASSLSFLMNTEAFFGQGTRLTVV.

This clonotype was observed at least ten times. This rearrangement joins TRBV11-2 to TRBJ2-7, with 7 bases identical to TRBD1. CDR3 length: 16 residues. Germline V gene data show CDR1 as SGHAT and CDR2 as FQNNGV. Trimming cost V 1 base and J 1 base; bases outside gene matches: 7. The CDR3 DNA is TGTGCCAGCAGCTTAGTAGCTGGGACAGAGTCCTACGAGCAGTACTTC. Translated, it gives CASSLVAGTESYEQYF.

This clonotype came up a few times. The junction departs from the called germline gene at one end, perhaps through a read error. The CDR3 DNA reads TGTGCCTGGAGTGTTCAACCCCCAGGGTCCTCCGAGCAGTACTTC. Its translation: CAWSVQPPGSSEQYF. This rearrangement joins TRBV30 to TRBJ2-7, with a possible D match to TRBD1 (5 bases). The CDR3 runs 15 residues. CDR1 is GTSNPN and CDR2 is SVGIG in the germline V gene (reference sequence).

This clonotype was counted a few times. This chain links TRBV4-1 with TRBJ2-2; TRBD2 agrees at 8 bases. From germline, CDR1 is MGHRA and CDR2 YSYEKL. CDR3 length: 16 amino acids. V dropped 1 base and J dropped 4; count of bases not matched to a gene: 5. This chain's CDR3 is CASSQASGFATGELFF. The CDR3 DNA follows: TGCGCCAGCAGCCAAGCTAGCGGGTTCGCCACCGGGGAGCTGTTTTTT.

This clonotype was counted many times. The chain joins TRBV18 to TRBJ2-1; D is undetermined. V lost 3 bases and J 6 bases, leaving 12 bases between the germline ends. The CDR3 contains 14 residues. The germline V gene has CDR1 KGHSH and CDR2 LQKENI. The CDR3 loop is CASSPPVRRNEQFF. CDR3 coding DNA: TGTGCCAGCTCACCCCCGGTACGGCGCAATGAGCAGTTCTTC. The full variable domain, in which reference TRBV18 and TRBJ2-1 provide the parts outside the CDR3, is NAGVMQNPRHLVRRRGQEARLRCSPMKGHSHVYWYRQLPEEGLKFMVYLQKENIIDESGMPKERFSAEFPKEGPSILRIQQVVRGDSAAYFCASSPPVRRNEQFFGPGTRLTVL.

This clonotype has a count of ten or more. The chain joins TRBV27 to TRBJ1-6, with TRBD1 as a possible D gene (5 bases). Germline loops: CDR1 MNHEY, CDR2 SMNVEV (reference sequence). The CDR3 totals 14 residues. V gave up 2 bases and J gave up 15 bases, with 17 bases separating them. CDR3 region: CASSLQVGTRDLHF. The CDR3 DNA reads TGTGCCAGCAGTTTACAGGTCGGAACCAGGGACCTCCACTTT.

This clonotype came up many times. The chain has TRBV12-3 or TRBV12-4 and TRBJ1-1; D not certain. This CDR3 contains 16 residues. Trimming removed 5 bases from V and 0 bases from J, with 16 bases in between. CDR3 DNA sequence: TGTGCCAGCAGTCCATTTCGTTACCGTGTGAACACTGAAGCTTTCTTT. The encoded protein is CASSPFRYRVNTEAFF.

This clonotype has ten or more counts. The chain couples TRBV9 to TRBJ1-1; TRBD1 might be the D (6 bases). The CDR3 loop spans 16 amino acids. The germline V gene encodes CDR1 SGDLS and CDR2 YYNGEE. V shed 0 bases and J shed 0 bases, with 12 bases lying between them. Here the CDR3 reads CASSVGVGDMNTEAFF. The CDR3 DNA follows: TGTGCCAGCAGCGTAGGGGTGGGGGACATGAACACTGAAGCTTTCTTT. Full variable domain (remainder filled in from reference TRBV9 and TRBJ1-1): DSGVTQTPKHLITATGQRVTLRCSPRSGDLSVYWYQQSLDQGLQFLIQYYNGEERAKGNILERFSAQQFPDLHSELNLSSLELGDSALYFCASSVGVGDMNTEAFFGQGTRLTVV.

This clonotype was counted between two and nine times. The chain links TRBV10-3 to TRBJ2-7, with unresolved D. The CDR3 consists of 14 residues. From germline, CDR1 is ENHRY and CDR2 SYGVKD. V was trimmed by 4 bases and J by 3 bases, leaving 13 bases between them. The CDR3 sequence is CAISVTGPNYEQYF. The CDR3 DNA is TGTGCCATCAGTGTAACTGGCCCCAACTACGAGCAGTACTTC.

In the case of this clonotype: This sequence may be a read error, since a much larger clone differs from it by one base. The V call is TRBV5-6, the J call TRBJ1-2; D is unresolved. Germline lookup yields CDR1 SGHDT and CDR2 YYEEEE. The length of the CDR3 is 13 residues. The germline V and J ends were trimmed by 0 bases and 4 bases, with 7 bases remaining between them. CDR3 sequence: CASSLDAIYGYTF. CDR3 DNA: TGTGCCAGCAGCTTGGATGCCATCTATGGCTACACCTTC. Drawing the rest from reference TRBV5-6 and TRBJ1-2, the complete variable domain is DAGVTQSPTHLIKTRGQQVTLRCSPKSGHDTVSWYQQALGQGPQFIFQYYEEEERQRGNFPDRFSGHQFPNYSSELNVNALLLGDSALYLCASSLDAIYGYTFGSGTRLTVV.

In its sample, this clonotype was seen many times. CDR3 sequence reads: CASSQEPPQVAAFF. In nucleotides, the CDR3 is TGTGCCAGCAGCCAAGAGCCCCCTCAGGTTGCAGCTTTCTTT. The chain is built from TRBV3-2 and TRBJ1-1; the DNA was not used to check the table's D call, TRBD1. TRBV3-2 is a known pseudogene. This CDR3 comprises 14 residues.

This chain connects TRBV19 to TRBJ1-2; TRBD1 might be the D (6 bases). V lost 3 bases and J lost 4, with 24 bases in between. Germline assignment: CDR1 LNHDA and CDR2 SQIVND (reference sequence). CDR3 length equals 18 residues. The CDR3 loop is CASSIWYKSADSVYGYTF. The DNA of the CDR3 is TGTGCCAGTAGTATTTGGTATAAGTCTGCGGACAGTGTCTATGGCTACACCTTC.

The chain links TRBV9 to TRBJ1-2, with a possible D match to TRBD1 (6 bases). V dropped 0 bases and J dropped 4 bases, with 10 bases sitting between them. The CDR3 runs to 14 residues. Germline CDR1 and CDR2: SGDLS and YYNGEE. CDR3 nucleotides: TGTGCCAGCAGCGTAGAGGGACAAAGCTATGGCTACACCTTC. Its protein is CASSVEGQSYGYTF.